This TCR beta chain was captured by sequencing in a study of CD8 T cells in Susac syndrome. The CDR3 sequence is 13 residues long. V lost 4 bases to trimming and J lost 6 bases, with 13 bases between them. CDR1 and CDR2 from the germline V gene are MNHEY and SMNVEV (reference sequence). Purification of the CD8+ and CD4+ T cells relied on negative isolation, and TEMRA cells underwent FACS enrichment. The authors reverse transcribed 0.5 to 1 ug RNA with random hexamers. Amplification of TCR beta CDR3 by immunoSEQ multiplex PCR spanned 54 Vbeta and 13 Jbeta. TCRdb analysed the immunoSEQ multiplex PCR reads with MiXCR anew, one entry per CDR3 protein. The sample holds about 29,000 distinct CDR3 sequences, 94% seen once.

Material: CD8+ T cells from PBMCs. This chain links TRBV27 with TRBJ2-7, with D possibly TRBD1 on 7 matching bases. The clonotype comes from a human donor in good health. CDR3: CASSSTRGAEQYF. The CDR3 bases are TGTGCCAGCAGTTCTACCAGGGGGGCCGAGCAGTACTTC.